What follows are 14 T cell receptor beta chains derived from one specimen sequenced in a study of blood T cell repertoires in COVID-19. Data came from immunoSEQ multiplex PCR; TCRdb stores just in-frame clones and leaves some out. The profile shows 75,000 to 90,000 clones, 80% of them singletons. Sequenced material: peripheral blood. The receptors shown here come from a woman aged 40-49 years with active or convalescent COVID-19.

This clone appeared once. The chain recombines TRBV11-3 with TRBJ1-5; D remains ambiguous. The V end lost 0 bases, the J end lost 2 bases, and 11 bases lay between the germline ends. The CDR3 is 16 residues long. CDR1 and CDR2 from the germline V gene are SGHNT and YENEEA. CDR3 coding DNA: TGTGCCAGCAGCTTAGATTTGCGGGTGGGCAATCAGCCCCAGCATTTT. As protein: CASSLDLRVGNQPQHF. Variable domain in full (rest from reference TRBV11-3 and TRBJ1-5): EAGVVQSPRYKIIEKKQPVAFWCNPISGHNTLYWYLQNLGQGPELLIRYENEEAVDDSQLPKDRFSAERLKGVDSTLKIQPAELGDSAVYLCASSLDLRVGNQPQHFGDGTRLSIL.

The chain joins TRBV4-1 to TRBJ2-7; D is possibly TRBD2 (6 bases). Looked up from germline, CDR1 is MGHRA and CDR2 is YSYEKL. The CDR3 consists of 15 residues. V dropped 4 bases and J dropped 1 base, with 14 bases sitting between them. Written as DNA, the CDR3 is TGCGCCAGCAGCCGCGCCGGGACTTCATCCTACGAGCAGTACTTC. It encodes CASSRAGTSSYEQYF.

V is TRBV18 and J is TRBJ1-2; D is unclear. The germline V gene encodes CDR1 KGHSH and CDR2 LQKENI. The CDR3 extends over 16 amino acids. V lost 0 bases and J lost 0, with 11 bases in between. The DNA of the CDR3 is TGTGCCAGCTCACCACCGGGAGGGTTTTCTAACTATGGCTACACCTTC. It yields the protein CASSPPGGFSNYGYTF.

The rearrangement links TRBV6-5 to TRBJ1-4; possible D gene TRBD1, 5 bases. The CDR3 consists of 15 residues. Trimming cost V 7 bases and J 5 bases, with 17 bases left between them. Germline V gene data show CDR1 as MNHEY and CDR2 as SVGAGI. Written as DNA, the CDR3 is TGTGCCAGCATTCAGGGTTTCGGGTTGAATGAAAAACTGTTTTTT. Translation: CASIQGFGLNEKLFF.

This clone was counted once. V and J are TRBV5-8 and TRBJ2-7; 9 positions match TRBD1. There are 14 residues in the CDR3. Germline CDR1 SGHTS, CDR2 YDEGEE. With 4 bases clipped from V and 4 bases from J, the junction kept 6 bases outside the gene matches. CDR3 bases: TGTGCCAGCAGCCAGGGACAGGGTGGATACGAGCAGTACTTC. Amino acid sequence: CASSQGQGGYEQYF. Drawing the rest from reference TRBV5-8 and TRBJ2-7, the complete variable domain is EAGVTQSPTHLIKTRGQQATLRCSPISGHTSVYWYQQALGLGLQFLLWYDEGEERNRGNFPPRFSGRQFPNYSSELNVNALELEDSALYLCASSQGQGGYEQYFGPGTRLTVT.

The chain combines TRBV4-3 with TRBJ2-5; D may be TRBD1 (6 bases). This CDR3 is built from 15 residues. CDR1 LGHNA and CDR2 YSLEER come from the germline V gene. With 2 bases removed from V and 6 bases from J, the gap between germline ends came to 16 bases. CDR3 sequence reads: CASSQLTGDGKTQYF. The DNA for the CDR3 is TGCGCCAGCAGCCAATTGACAGGCGACGGCAAGACCCAGTACTTC.

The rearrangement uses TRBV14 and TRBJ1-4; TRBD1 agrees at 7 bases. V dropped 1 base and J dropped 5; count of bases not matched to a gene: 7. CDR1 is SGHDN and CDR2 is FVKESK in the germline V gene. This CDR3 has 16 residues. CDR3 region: CASSQGVGTVNEKLFF. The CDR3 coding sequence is TGTGCCAGCAGCCAAGGGGTCGGGACAGTCAATGAAAAACTGTTTTTT. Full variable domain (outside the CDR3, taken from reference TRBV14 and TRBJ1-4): EAGVTQFPSHSVIEKGQTVTLRCDPISGHDNLYWYRRVMGKEIKFLLHFVKESKQDESGMPNNRFLAERTGGTYSTLKVQPAELEDSGVYFCASSQGVGTVNEKLFFGSGTQLSVL.

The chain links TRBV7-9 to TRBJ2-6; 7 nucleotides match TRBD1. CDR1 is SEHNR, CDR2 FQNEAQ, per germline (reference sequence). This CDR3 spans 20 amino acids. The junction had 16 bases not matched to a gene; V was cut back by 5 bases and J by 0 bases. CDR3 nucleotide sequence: TGTGCCAGCAGCACCTCACTCGGGACAGTGTTAAACTCTGGGGCCAACGTCCTGACTTTC. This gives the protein CASSTSLGTVLNSGANVLTF.

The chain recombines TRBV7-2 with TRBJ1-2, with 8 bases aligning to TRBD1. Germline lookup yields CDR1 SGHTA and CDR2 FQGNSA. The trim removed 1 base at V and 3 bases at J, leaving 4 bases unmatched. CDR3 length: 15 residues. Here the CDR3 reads CASSLGTGLHYGYTF. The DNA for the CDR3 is TGTGCCAGCAGCTTAGGGACAGGGCTGCACTATGGCTACACCTTC.

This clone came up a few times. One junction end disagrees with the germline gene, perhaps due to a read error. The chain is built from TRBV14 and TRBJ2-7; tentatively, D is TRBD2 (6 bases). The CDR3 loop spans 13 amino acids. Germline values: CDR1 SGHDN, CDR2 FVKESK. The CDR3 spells CASSQGTVLEQYF. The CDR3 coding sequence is TGTGCCAGCAGTCAAGGGACTGTACTAGAGCAGTACTTC.

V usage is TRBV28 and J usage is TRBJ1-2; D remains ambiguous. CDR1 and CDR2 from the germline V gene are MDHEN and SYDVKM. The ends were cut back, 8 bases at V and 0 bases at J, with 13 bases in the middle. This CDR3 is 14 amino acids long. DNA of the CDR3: TGTGCCAGCGCCGTCCAGGTGACTAACTATGGCTACACCTTC. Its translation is CASAVQVTNYGYTF.

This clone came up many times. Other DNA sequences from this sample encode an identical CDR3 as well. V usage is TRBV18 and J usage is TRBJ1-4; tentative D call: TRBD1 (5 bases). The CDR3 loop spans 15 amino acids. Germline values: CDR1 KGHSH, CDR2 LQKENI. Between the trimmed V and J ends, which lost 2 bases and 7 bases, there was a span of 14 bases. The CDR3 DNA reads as TGTGCCAGCTCACCAAGGGCAGGGCAGGGTGAAAAACTGTTTTTT. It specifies CASSPRAGQGEKLFF. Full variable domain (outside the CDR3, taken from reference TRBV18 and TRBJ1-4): NAGVMQNPRHLVRRRGQEARLRCSPMKGHSHVYWYRQLPEEGLKFMVYLQKENIIDESGMPKERFSAEFPKEGPSILRIQQVVRGDSAAYFCASSPRAGQGEKLFFGSGTQLSVL.

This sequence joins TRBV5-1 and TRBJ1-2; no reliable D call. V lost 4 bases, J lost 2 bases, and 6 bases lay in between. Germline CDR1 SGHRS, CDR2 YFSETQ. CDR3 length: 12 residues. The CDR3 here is CASSRSNYGYTF. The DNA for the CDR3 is TGCGCCAGCAGCCGGTCAAACTATGGCTACACCTTC.

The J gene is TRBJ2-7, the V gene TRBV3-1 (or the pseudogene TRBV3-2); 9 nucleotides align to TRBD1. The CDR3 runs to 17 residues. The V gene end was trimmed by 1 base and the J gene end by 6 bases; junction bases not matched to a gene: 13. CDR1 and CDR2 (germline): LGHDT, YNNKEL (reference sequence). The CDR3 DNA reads TGTGCCAGCAGCCAAGGAGTCTGGGACAGGGTTGCATGCGAGCAGTACTTC. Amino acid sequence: CASSQGVWDRVACEQYF.